This TCR beta chain emerged from a study of beta chain features in type 1 diabetes. The CDR3 spans 15 residues. Germline CDR1 LGHNA, CDR2 YNFKEQ. V gave up 4 bases and J gave up 7 bases; unmatched junction bases: 9. Study-wide results and caveats: Lower insertion and higher deletion counts appeared at VDJ junctions in type 1 diabetes patients. Comparison showed that naive, central memory and Treg TCRB repertoires appeared more similar among patients than among healthy donors. In all four CD4+ subsets, TCRB CDR3 length was significantly, moderately reduced in type 1 diabetes.

With respect to this clone: Its antigen is undetermined.

Investigators reverse transcribed all isolated RNA, so they sequenced expressed TCRB transcripts. This table comes from immunoSEQ multiplex PCR, and its TCRdb copy is limited to in-frame clones, with some not included. The table has about 42,000 clones, approximately 49% seen once; the top ten hold 0.2% to 0.3%. This clonotype originated in a woman aged 25 to 39 in good health. The sequenced material came from stem cell memory CD4+ T cells from blood. The V gene is TRBV4-2, the J gene TRBJ2-5, with 10 bases matching TRBD2. CDR3 sequence (DNA): TGTGCCAGCAGCCCGGCTAGCGGGAGATTCGGGACCCAGTACTTC. Translating it yields CASSPASGRFGTQYF.